Below, 13 T cell receptor beta chains from the same sample are listed, as sequenced in a study of blood T cell repertoires in COVID-19 (TCRdb year 2020). The receptor library was made with the immunoSEQ multiplex PCR assay. TCRdb holds this immuneACCESS table with in-frame rearrangements only. Some clones are missing; in checked studies, unresolved V genes explain under half, and the rest has no known cause. The sample has about 230,000 clones on record, around 85% of them singletons. The ten largest clones capture less than 6.5% of the sample. The sample comprised peripheral blood. Every receptor here comes from a man in his fifties or sixties with COVID-19, enrolled during active disease.

The chain combines TRBV2 with TRBJ1-1; D remains unclear. The V end lost 7 bases, the J end lost 0 bases, and 9 bases lay between the germline ends. Per the germline V gene, CDR1 is SNHLY and CDR2 is FYNNEI. There are 13 residues in the CDR3. The CDR3 bases are TGTGCCAGCAATCAGGCTTTGAACACTGAAGCTTTCTTT. Protein sequence: CASNQALNTEAFF.

The chain employs TRBV23-1 and TRBJ1-1, with 8 bases matching TRBD1. TRBV23-1 is recorded as an ORF, its role being uncertain. This CDR3 is 15 amino acids long. V trimming: 3 bases; J trimming: 8 bases; junction bases outside the gene matches: 11. For the CDR3, the DNA is TGCGCCAGCAGTCACCCCAAGACAGGGGATTTCGAAGCTTTCTTT. It is translated as CASSHPKTGDFEAFF.

The chain is built from TRBV19 and TRBJ1-5; the D gene is possibly TRBD1 (6 bases). V gave up 6 bases and J gave up 0 bases, with 21 bases separating them. This CDR3 region has 18 residues. Germline CDR1 LNHDA, CDR2 SQIVND (reference sequence). The CDR3 coding sequence is TGTGCCAGTAGCGCCGTGAGGGGGACCCATTATAGCAATCAGCCCCAGCATTTT. It translates to CASSAVRGTHYSNQPQHF.

The rearrangement links TRBV7-2 to TRBJ1-3; D is unclear. CDR1 is SGHTA and CDR2 is FQGNSA in the germline V gene. This CDR3 contains 15 residues. The V end was cut by 1 base, the J end by 2 bases, with 9 bases between. The DNA for the CDR3 is TGTGCCAGCAGCTTAGGCCCACAAACTGGAAACACCATATATTTT. The encoded protein is CASSLGPQTGNTIYF.

This sequence joins TRBV5-1 and TRBJ1-1; D unresolved. V was cut by 3 bases and J by 1 base, with 10 bases left in between. This CDR3 is 14 amino acids long. Germline lookup yields CDR1 SGHRS and CDR2 YFSETQ. The CDR3 coding sequence is TGCGCCAGCAGCTCCTTCGGGGAGAACACTGAAGCTTTCTTT. Encoded protein: CASSSFGENTEAFF.

This rearrangement joins TRBV15 to TRBJ1-5; perhaps TRBD1 as D (6 bases). CDR1 and CDR2 from the germline V gene are LNHNV and YYDKDF (reference sequence). CDR3 length: 16 amino acids. V was pared by 0 bases and J by 2 bases, with 11 bases between. The CDR3 region is CATSRDGGVGNQPQHF. In DNA, the CDR3 is TGTGCCACCAGCAGAGATGGGGGCGTCGGCAATCAGCCCCAGCATTTT.

This chain links TRBV7-2 with TRBJ1-2; D is possibly TRBD1 (5 bases). This CDR3 contains 13 residues. V was trimmed by 3 bases and J by 6 bases, leaving 11 bases between them. Germline V gene lookup returns CDR1 SGHTA and CDR2 FQGNSA. CDR3 coding DNA: TGTGCCAGCAGCTTTTCGGGAGGGGATGGCTACACCTTC. Translating gives CASSFSGGDGYTF. The variable domain in full, completed from reference TRBV7-2 and TRBJ1-2, reads GAGVSQSPSNKVTEKGKDVELRCDPISGHTALYWYRQSLGQGLEFLIYFQGNSAPDKSGLPSDRFSAERTGGSVSTLTIQRTQQEDSAVYLCASSFSGGDGYTFGSGTRLTVV.

This chain uses TRBV4-1 with TRBJ1-4; D gene uncertain. Deletions cut 0 bases from V and 8 bases from J, with 7 bases between. CDR1 is MGHRA, CDR2 YSYEKL, per germline. The CDR3 loop spans 13 amino acids. CDR3 region: CASSQEGREKLFF. In DNA, the CDR3 is TGCGCCAGCAGCCAAGAAGGGAGGGAAAAACTGTTTTTT.

The gene calls are TRBV3-1 (or the pseudogene TRBV3-2) and TRBJ2-7, with 10 bases matching TRBD1. The V gene's germline CDR1 is LGHDT and CDR2 YNNKEL (reference sequence). The CDR3 runs 15 residues. The J segment lost 4 bases and the V segment lost 3 bases, leaving 6 bases of the junction unmatched. CDR3 sequence: CASSQIPGQGYEQYF. In DNA, the CDR3 is TGTGCCAGCAGCCAGATACCGGGACAGGGGTACGAGCAGTACTTC.

The chain combines TRBV3-1 (or the pseudogene TRBV3-2) with TRBJ2-6; a weak D match, TRBD1 (6 bases). The CDR3 is made up of 16 amino acids. The ends were cut back, 5 bases at V and 0 bases at J, with 11 bases in the middle. The germline gives CDR1 LGHDT, CDR2 YNNKEL (reference sequence). The CDR3 loop is CASSWGHNSGANVLTF. For the CDR3, the DNA is TGTGCCAGCAGCTGGGGACACAACTCTGGGGCCAACGTCCTGACTTTC.

V gene TRBV28 combines with J gene TRBJ2-1; weak D call: TRBD1 (5 bases). This CDR3 is 14 amino acids long. Germline loops: CDR1 MDHEN, CDR2 SYDVKM. V gave up 5 bases and J gave up 1 base, with 9 bases separating them. In DNA, the CDR3 is TGTGCCAGCAGTCCGACAGATTCCTACAATGAGCAGTTCTTC. This codes for CASSPTDSYNEQFF.

The chain combines TRBV4-3 with TRBJ1-1; D is uncertain. From germline, CDR1 is LGHNA and CDR2 YSLEER. Between the trimmed V and J ends, which lost 0 bases and 6 bases, there was a span of 8 bases. The CDR3 contains 13 residues. CDR3: CASSQDHWSEAFF. In DNA, the CDR3 is TGCGCCAGCAGCCAAGATCACTGGTCTGAAGCTTTCTTT.

The chain combines TRBV20-1 with TRBJ1-1, with 8 nucleotides matching TRBD1. The CDR3 has 13 amino acids. With V trimmed by 3 bases and J by 11 bases, 11 bases remained unmatched. Germline loops: CDR1 DFQATT, CDR2 SNEGSKA (reference sequence). This CDR3 is CSASAAGGTPAFF. The CDR3 DNA reads TGCAGTGCTAGTGCGGCAGGGGGCACCCCGGCTTTCTTT.